A selection of T cell receptor beta chains follows, all from one sample in a study of beta chain features in type 1 diabetes. Data came from immunoSEQ multiplex PCR; TCRdb stores just in-frame clones and leaves some out. The table has about 200,000 clones, about a tenth seen once. The sample consisted of central memory CD4+ T cells from blood. The receptors stem from a young man in good health. Both conserved end residues are part of each CDR3. A D gene is named only where the DNA matches it firmly. Expanded clones are given a class, and other clones once, few, many or no size at all.

length: 15
size: few
D: TRBD2
J: TRBJ2-3
V: TRBV30
CDR3: CAWTGTSGFTDTQYF
DNA: TGTGCCTGGACTGGGACTAGCGGGTTCACAGATACGCAGTATTTT

length: 15
size: NA
D: NA
J: TRBJ2-1
V: TRBV9
CDR3: CASSLGRASYNEQFF
DNA: TGTGCCAGCAGCCTCGGCAGGGCCTCCTACAATGAGCAGTTCTTC

length: 16
size: many
D: NA
J: TRBJ2-7
V: TRBV25-1
CDR3: CASSESDRFRSYEQYF
DNA: TGTGCCAGCAGTGAATCCGACAGGTTTCGATCCTACGAGCAGTACTTC

length: 12
size: few
D: NA
J: TRBJ2-2
V: TRBV29-1
CDR3: CSVSTGRGELFF
DNA: TGCAGCGTATCGACTGGGCGGGGGGAGCTGTTTTTT

length: 17
size: NA
D: TRBD1
J: TRBJ1-1
V: TRBV28
CDR3: CASSLGQGGNKGTEAFF
DNA: TGTGCCAGCAGCTTGGGACAGGGGGGCAATAAGGGCACTGAAGCTTTCTTT

length: 15
size: few
D: TRBD1
J: TRBJ2-1
V: TRBV11-3
CDR3: CASSRRTGNNNEQFF
DNA: TGTGCCAGCAGCCGTCGGACAGGGAACAACAATGAGCAGTTCTTC

length: 15
size: NA
D: NA
J: TRBJ1-5
V: TRBV28
CDR3: CASSPWKGGNQPQHF
DNA: TGTGCCAGCAGTCCATGGAAGGGCGGGAATCAGCCCCAGCATTTT

length: 16
size: few
D: TRBD1
J: TRBJ2-3
V: TRBV14
CDR3: CASSQRTGLFTDTQYF
DNA: TGTGCCAGCAGCCAGCGGACAGGGCTTTTCACAGATACGCAGTATTTT

length: 14
size: NA
D: NA
J: TRBJ2-7
V: TRBV27
CDR3: CASSLRDNSYEQYF
DNA: TGTGCCAGCAGTTTAAGGGACAACTCCTACGAGCAGTACTTC

length: 16
size: NA
D: TRBD1
J: TRBJ2-1
V: TRBV15
CDR3: CATSRGQGDSYNEQFF
DNA: TGTGCCACCAGCAGGGGACAGGGCGACTCCTACAATGAGCAGTTCTTC

length: 14
size: NA
D: TRBD1
J: TRBJ1-2
V: TRBV25-1
CDR3: CASSALQGRDGYTF
DNA: TGTGCCAGCAGTGCCTTACAGGGGAGGGACGGCTACACCTTC

length: 12
size: few
D: TRBD1
J: TRBJ2-5
V: TRBV5-6
CDR3: CASSLRGQRRDF
DNA: TGTGCCAGCAGCTTGCGGGGACAGCGGCGAGACTTC

length: 13
size: few
D: NA
J: TRBJ2-1
V: TRBV6-6
CDR3: CASRHRQSNEQFF
DNA: TGTGCCAGCAGACACAGACAGTCCAATGAGCAGTTCTTC

length: 14
size: few
D: TRBD2
J: TRBJ2-7
V: TRBV5-1
CDR3: CASSSTSGRDEQYF
DNA: TGCGCCAGCAGCTCAACTAGCGGGCGGGACGAGCAGTACTTC

length: 13
size: NA
D: TRBD1
J: TRBJ2-2
V: TRBV29-1
CDR3: CSGQGPNTGELFF
DNA: TGCAGCGGACAGGGGCCCAACACCGGGGAGCTGTTTTTT